A selection of T cell receptor beta chains follows, all from one sample in a study of early T cells in non-severe SARS-CoV-2 infection. TCRdb processed the 5' RACE reads anew with MiXCR; each CDR3 protein has one entry. The data contain 100,000 to 150,000 distinct CDR3 sequences, under 15% of them seen just once; the ten biggest clones take up about a fifth. The sequencing sample was made of whole blood. The receptors come from an adult who was a healthcare worker with PCR-confirmed SARS-CoV-2 infection or an uninfected control (not recorded which). Each CDR3 is given with its conserved first and last residue. D genes are given only for firm matches. Clone size is not always given. Where it is, it says once, few, many or a class for expanded clones.

TRBJ1-4	NA	TRBV9	NA	CASSPSPGDYEKLFF	TGTGCCAGCAGCCCCAGCCCAGGAGATTATGAAAAACTGTTTTTT
TRBJ1-3	many	TRBV30	NA	CAWSYPGRNTIYF	TGTGCCTGGAGTTATCCAGGACGAAACACCATATATTTT
TRBJ1-1	NA	TRBV10-3	TRBD1	CAISEQDRRNTEAFF	TGTGCCATCAGTGAGCAGGACAGGCGGAACACTGAAGCTTTCTTT
TRBJ2-4	many	TRBV10-3	NA	CAISESEFLAKNIQYF	TGTGCCATCAGTGAGTCGGAGTTCCTAGCCAAAAACATTCAGTACTTC
TRBJ1-4	few	TRBV30	NA	CAWGSQINEKLFF	TGTGCCTGGGGCTCACAGATAAATGAAAAACTGTTTTTT
TRBJ1-4	many	TRBV12-3/TRBV12-4	TRBD1	CASTSRTGVHYEKLFF	TGTGCCAGCACCAGCAGGACAGGGGTTCATTATGAAAAACTGTTTTTT
TRBJ2-3	many	TRBV29-1	NA	CSVQEGGGAADTQYF	TGCAGCGTTCAAGAGGGGGGCGGGGCTGCAGATACGCAGTATTTT
TRBJ1-5	few	TRBV27	TRBD1	CASSSRGLGNQPQHF	TGTGCCAGCAGTTCGAGGGGGCTGGGCAATCAGCCCCAGCATTTT
TRBJ1-5	NA	TRBV4-1	NA	CASSQDGGGNQPQHF	TGCGCCAGCAGCCAAGATGGGGGCGGCAATCAGCCCCAGCATTTT
TRBJ2-7	few	TRBV6-1	NA	CASSRGRYEQYF	TGTGCCAGCAGTCGGGGCCGCTACGAGCAGTACTTC
TRBJ2-3	NA	TRBV7-7	NA	CASSLDLASTDTQYF	TGTGCCAGCAGCTTAGATCTAGCGAGCACAGATACGCAGTATTTT
TRBJ2-3	few	TRBV18	NA	CASSLTGSTDTQYF	TGTGCCAGCTCACTTACAGGTAGCACAGATACGCAGTATTTT
TRBJ1-6	few	TRBV3-1	NA	CASSQFSSYNSPLHF	TGTGCCAGCAGCCAGTTCAGCTCCTATAATTCACCCCTCCACTTT
TRBJ1-1	NA	TRBV9	NA	CASQGDLGTEAFF	TGTGCCAGCCAAGGGGATTTGGGTACTGAAGCTTTCTTT
TRBJ1-3	many	TRBV10-3	NA	CATSLEGSGNTIYF	TGTGCCACCTCATTGGAGGGATCTGGAAACACCATATATTTT
TRBJ1-5	few	TRBV24-1	NA	CATSDPGSNQPQHF	TGTGCCACCAGTGATCCCGGATCCAATCAGCCCCAGCATTTT
TRBJ2-7	few	TRBV10-1	TRBD1	CASSGQTGGLPYEQYF	TGCGCCAGCAGTGGCCAGACAGGGGGCCTACCCTACGAGCAGTACTTC
TRBJ2-1	few	TRBV19	NA	CASSRWGDSGTYNEQFF	TGTGCCAGTAGTAGGTGGGGGGACTCAGGAACCTACAATGAGCAGTTCTTC
TRBJ1-3	few	TRBV27	NA	CASSTGGKGFGNTIYF	TGTGCCAGCAGTACGGGAGGAAAGGGGTTTGGAAACACCATATATTTT
TRBJ2-7	few	TRBV6-2/TRBV6-3	NA	CASSRGTRYEQYF	TGTGCCAGCAGCAGGGGAACTCGCTACGAGCAGTACTTC
TRBJ2-5	few	TRBV4-1	NA	CASSQDRASETQYF	TGCGCCAGCAGCCAAGATCGGGCGTCGGAGACCCAGTACTTC
TRBJ2-3	many	TRBV12-3/TRBV12-4	TRBD1	CASGRQGAADTQYF	TGTGCCAGCGGGCGACAGGGAGCGGCAGATACGCAGTATTTT
TRBJ2-5	once	TRBV7-9	NA	CASSKVSSLQETQYF	TGTGCCAGCAGCAAAGTCAGCAGTCTCCAAGAGACCCAGTACTTC
TRBJ2-1	few	TRBV5-1	TRBD2	CASSLGGGGGALEQFF	TGCGCCAGCAGCTTGGGCGGCGGCGGGGGGGCCCTTGAGCAGTTCTTC
TRBJ1-1	few	TRBV14	NA	CASSQERGTEAFF	TGTGCCAGCAGCCAAGAGAGAGGGACTGAAGCTTTCTTT
TRBJ2-3	many	TRBV7-3	TRBD2	CASKEGLAGDTQYF	TGTGCCAGCAAGGAGGGACTAGCGGGGGATACGCAGTATTTT
TRBJ2-5	many	TRBV19	TRBD2	CASSTGFRAGKETQYF	TGTGCCAGTAGTACGGGATTTCGAGCGGGGAAAGAGACCCAGTACTTC
TRBJ2-1	NA	TRBV20-1	NA	CSASSIEQFF	TGCAGTGCTAGTTCTATAGAGCAGTTCTTC
TRBJ2-7	NA	TRBV5-4	NA	CASSLVIGQGTYEQYF	TGTGCCAGCAGCTTGGTTATTGGGCAGGGGACCTACGAGCAGTACTTC
TRBJ2-2	NA	TRBV19	NA	CASSRGFGNTNTGELFF	TGTGCCAGTAGTCGAGGGTTCGGCAACACGAACACCGGGGAGCTGTTTTTT
TRBJ2-2	NA	TRBV6-1	TRBD2	CASSRDYNTGELFF	TGTGCCAGCAGCCGGGACTATAACACCGGGGAGCTGTTTTTT
TRBJ1-1	many	TRBV30	NA	CAWATGVLTEAFF	TGTGCCTGGGCTACAGGAGTCCTCACTGAAGCTTTCTTT
TRBJ1-3	NA	TRBV3-1	NA	CASSQGGDTIYF	TGTGCCAGCAGCCAAGGCGGGGACACCATATATTTT
TRBJ2-2	many	TRBV6-1	NA	CASSAGHTNTGELFF	TGTGCCAGCAGCGCGGGACATACGAACACCGGGGAGCTGTTTTTT
TRBJ2-5	many	TRBV7-6	NA	CASAMDRKQETQYF	TGTGCCAGCGCGATGGACAGAAAACAAGAGACCCAGTACTTC
TRBJ2-3	NA	TRBV20-1	TRBD2	CSAAGSTDTQYF	TGCAGTGCAGCGGGGAGCACAGATACGCAGTATTTT
TRBJ2-7	few	TRBV30	NA	CAWSFAALYEQYF	TGTGCCTGGAGTTTTGCAGCCCTCTACGAGCAGTACTTC
TRBJ2-5	NA	TRBV7-9	NA	CASSSRILTGQETQYF	TGTGCCAGCAGCTCGAGAATACTAACAGGGCAAGAGACCCAGTACTTC
TRBJ1-6	many	TRBV29-1	TRBD1	CSVIRQGENSPLHF	TGCAGCGTTATACGACAGGGGGAGAATTCACCCCTCCACTTT
TRBJ2-5	few	TRBV23-1	TRBD2	CASPGTSGKETQYF	TGCGCCAGTCCCGGGACTAGCGGGAAAGAGACCCAGTACTTC
TRBJ2-2	few	TRBV3-1	NA	CASSLHTGELFF	TGTGCCAGCAGCCTTCATACCGGGGAGCTGTTTTTT
TRBJ2-1	NA	TRBV20-1	TRBD2	CSARSRTSGGAGQFF	TGCAGTGCTAGATCCAGGACTAGCGGGGGGGCCGGGCAGTTCTTC
TRBJ1-1	NA	TRBV2	NA	CASRVQGPTEAFF	TGTGCCAGCAGAGTACAGGGACCCACTGAAGCTTTCTTT
TRBJ2-2	NA	TRBV5-1	NA	CASSWGAAGNTGELFF	TGCGCCAGCAGCTGGGGAGCAGCGGGGAACACCGGGGAGCTGTTTTTT
TRBJ1-1	NA	TRBV7-6	NA	CASSPGGYTEAFF	TGTGCCAGCAGCCCCGGCGGATACACTGAAGCTTTCTTT
TRBJ2-3	many	TRBV29-1	NA	CSVMSGYTQYF	TGCAGCGTTATGAGCGGGTATACGCAGTATTTT
TRBJ2-3	few	TRBV10-1	NA	CASSESSGGTDTQYF	TGCGCCAGCAGTGAGTCCTCGGGGGGCACAGATACGCAGTATTTT
TRBJ2-3	NA	TRBV6-6	TRBD2	CASTLNPLAGVADTQYF	TGTGCCAGCACGTTAAATCCCCTAGCGGGGGTTGCAGATACGCAGTATTTT
TRBJ2-5	NA	TRBV5-1	TRBD1	CASSWGTADHQETQYF	TGCGCCAGCAGCTGGGGGACAGCGGATCACCAAGAGACCCAGTACTTC
TRBJ1-1	many	TRBV12-3/TRBV12-4	TRBD1	CASSLDRATEAFF	TGTGCCAGCAGCTTGGACAGGGCCACTGAAGCTTTCTTT
TRBJ2-7	few	TRBV11-2	NA	CASSSQRYEQYF	TGTGCCAGCAGCTCCCAACGGTACGAGCAGTACTTC
TRBJ1-2	many	TRBV6-1	NA	CASSEGADYGYTF	TGTGCCAGCAGTGAGGGGGCGGATTATGGCTACACCTTC
TRBJ2-3	NA	TRBV11-1	TRBD1	CASSLAWTGADTQYF	TGTGCCAGCAGCTTAGCCTGGACAGGGGCAGATACGCAGTATTTT
TRBJ1-4	NA	TRBV3-1	NA	CASSRRETNEKLFF	TGTGCCAGCAGCCGTAGGGAAACTAATGAAAAACTGTTTTTT
TRBJ1-3	few	TRBV2	NA	CASSDYVGNTIYF	TGTGCCAGCAGTGATTACGTTGGAAACACCATATATTTT
TRBJ2-3	few	TRBV6-1	TRBD2	CASSDGGGTDTQYF	TGTGCCAGCAGTGATGGGGGGGGCACAGATACGCAGTATTTT
TRBJ2-1	NA	TRBV12-3/TRBV12-4	TRBD2	CASSPGGGRDEQFF	TGTGCCAGCAGTCCTGGCGGGGGGAGGGATGAGCAGTTCTTC
TRBJ1-1	few	TRBV12-3/TRBV12-4	NA	CASSLYRMNTEAFF	TGTGCCAGCAGTTTGTACAGGATGAACACTGAAGCTTTCTTT
TRBJ1-1	NA	TRBV6-1	NA	CASKGPENTEAFF	TGTGCCAGCAAAGGGCCGGAGAACACTGAAGCTTTCTTT